The rows below give T cell receptor beta chains drawn from one sample of a study of OX40 agonist ivuxolimab in advanced cancers. Only in-frame clones appear in the TCRdb table, and some are missing; sequencing was by immunoSEQ multiplex PCR. The sample includes fewer than 55,000 clones, around four fifths of them seen just once. The material sequenced was CD4+ or CD8+ T cells sorted from blood, taken in a trial of the OX40 agonist ivuxolimab. The receptor set was obtained from an adult with an advanced solid tumor such as melanoma, head and neck, liver or kidney cancer. CDR3s include the opening cysteine and the closing phenylalanine or tryptophan. The order of the fields is V gene, D gene, J gene, clone size, CDR3 DNA, CDR3 protein. D genes are given only for firm matches. The size of a clone is reported for some rows only, either as once, few or many, or as a class for expanded clones.

>TRBV11-2|.|TRBJ1-1|once
TGTGCCAGCAGCTTAGGCCCCTCGCGAACGAACACTGAAGCTTTCTTT
CASSLGPSRTNTEAFF
>TRBV27|TRBD1|TRBJ2-7|.
TGTGCCAGCCCGGGACAGGGGGCATACGAGCAGTACTTC
CASPGQGAYEQYF
>TRBV4-1|.|TRBJ2-7|.
TGCGCCAGCAGCCAAGAGATCACGACGGCCTTCCGCGAGCAGTACTTC
CASSQEITTAFREQYF
>TRBV11-3|.|TRBJ2-5|once
TGTGCCAGCAGCCCTTCGACAGTGAACCAAGAGACCCAGTACTTC
CASSPSTVNQETQYF
>TRBV6-5|TRBD1|TRBJ2-5|.
TGTGCCAGCAGTTGGACAGGGAGAGAGACCCAGTACTTC
CASSWTGRETQYF
>TRBV10-3|.|TRBJ1-1|.
TGTGCCATCAGTCGGGGGTCTGAAACTGAAGCTTTCTTT
CAISRGSETEAFF
>TRBV7-3|TRBD2|TRBJ2-1|.
TGTGCCAGCAGCTTCCCTCGGTTTTCGGGGGGGCTCTCCTACAATGAGCAGTTCTTC
CASSFPRFSGGLSYNEQFF
>TRBV10-1|.|TRBJ2-7|.
TGCGCCAGCATTAACTACAGGGCATCCTACGAGCAGTACTTC
CASINYRASYEQYF
>TRBV11-3|TRBD2|TRBJ2-3|.
TGTGCCAGCAGCTTGTTTGCGGGAGGGGCGGGAGATACGCAGTATTTT
CASSLFAGGAGDTQYF
>TRBV7-9|TRBD1|TRBJ1-5|once
TGTGCCAGCAGCTTAGCGGGACAGAGCAATCAGCCCCAGCATTTT
CASSLAGQSNQPQHF
>TRBV28|TRBD1|TRBJ2-3|.
TGTGCCAGCAAGGGGACAGGTTATACAGATACGCAGTATTTT
CASKGTGYTDTQYF
>TRBV19|.|TRBJ1-2|.
TGTGCCAGTAGTATCCTGGGCGATCCCTATGGCTACACCTTC
CASSILGDPYGYTF
>TRBV5-4|TRBD1|TRBJ1-6|.
TGTGCCAGCAGCTTGGTGCAGGGGGCCTATAATTCACCCCTCCACTTT
CASSLVQGAYNSPLHF
>TRBV6-1|.|TRBJ1-4|.
TGTGCCAGCAGTCTACAGACAGGCCAGATTGAAAAACTGTTTTTT
CASSLQTGQIEKLFF
>TRBV6-1|.|TRBJ2-7|.
TGTGCCAGCACCCCGACCCAGCAGTACTTC
CASTPTQQYF
>TRBV4-2|.|TRBJ2-3|.
TGTGCCAGCAGCCAGCAAAGATTTGGGGCAGGGGCGACAGATACGCAGTATTTT
CASSQQRFGAGATDTQYF
>TRBV5-1|.|TRBJ2-7|once
TGCGCCAGCGCCGTCGGAAGTTCTCTCTACGAGCAGTACTTC
CASAVGSSLYEQYF
>TRBV11-3|.|TRBJ2-7|once
TGTGCCAGCAGCTTGGGACACCTTGGCTCCTACGAGCAGTACTTC
CASSLGHLGSYEQYF
>TRBV5-1|.|TRBJ2-2|few
TGCGCCAGCAGCTTGGAGGTACAGGGGAACACCGGGGAGCTGTTTTTT
CASSLEVQGNTGELFF
>TRBV5-1|.|TRBJ2-1|.
TGCGCCAGCAGCTTGGTCACGGGGAAGGGTAATGAGCAGTTCTTC
CASSLVTGKGNEQFF
>TRBV5-4|TRBD1|TRBJ2-3|.
TGTGCCAGCAGCCCCGACAGGGGGGGAAATACGCAGTATTTT
CASSPDRGGNTQYF
>TRBV25-1|.|TRBJ1-1|.
TGTGCCAGCACCCGGGTAGCGAACACTGAAGCTTTCTTT
CASTRVANTEAFF
>TRBV10-3|.|TRBJ2-2|.
TGTGCCATCAGTGAATTATTGGAGGGGAACACCGGGGAGCTGTTTTTT
CAISELLEGNTGELFF
>TRBV15|.|TRBJ1-4|once
TGTGCCACCAGACAGGGAGGCGGGCTAGGTGAAAAACTGTTTTTT
CATRQGGGLGEKLFF
>TRBV29-1|.|TRBJ1-5|.
TGCAGCGTTATAGGGGGGGCTAATCAGCCCCAGCATTTT
CSVIGGANQPQHF
>TRBV5-1|.|TRBJ1-1|.
TGCGCCAGCAGCTTGTCTGGGACGTACACTGAAGCTTTCTTT
CASSLSGTYTEAFF
>TRBV19|TRBD1|TRBJ1-3|.
TGTGCCAGTAGTATGGGACAGCTAGCCGTCTCTGGAAACACCATATATTTT
CASSMGQLAVSGNTIYF
>TRBV7-6|TRBD2|TRBJ2-2|.
TGTGCCAGCAGCTTAGCCGGGACTAGTAACCACGGGGAGCTGTTTTTT
CASSLAGTSNHGELFF
>TRBV9|.|TRBJ2-3|.
TGTGCCAGCAGCCCCCACACGTTCACAGATACGCAGTATTTT
CASSPHTFTDTQYF
>TRBV28|.|TRBJ1-1|.
TGTGCCAGCACCCAAATCCCTACTGAAGCTTTCTTT
CASTQIPTEAFF
>TRBV19|TRBD1|TRBJ1-6|.
TGTGCCAGTAGTACAGGGGGCACTTCACCCCTCCACTTT
CASSTGGTSPLHF
>TRBV6-6|TRBD1|TRBJ1-5|.
TGTGCCAGCAGTAGACAGGGTGGCAATCAGCCCCAGCATTTT
CASSRQGGNQPQHF
>TRBV6-1|.|TRBJ2-3|few
TGTGCCAGCAGACTGCCCCGGGGCACAGATACGCAGTATTTT
CASRLPRGTDTQYF
>TRBV5-1|.|TRBJ2-2|.
TGCGCCAGCAGCTTGCCGGCAGCCACCGGGGAGCTGTTTTTT
CASSLPAATGELFF
>TRBV6-1|.|TRBJ2-7|.
TGTGCCAGCAGTGAAAGGAGACCTCCCTACGAGCAGTACTTC
CASSERRPPYEQYF
>TRBV2|.|TRBJ2-3|.
TGTGCCAGCTCGCCGATTACAGATACGCAGTATTTT
CASSPITDTQYF
>TRBV4-2|TRBD1|TRBJ1-5|.
TGTGCCAGCAGCCAACCACGGGACAGCAATTATCAGCCCCAGCATTTT
CASSQPRDSNYQPQHF
>TRBV5-1|TRBD1|TRBJ2-3|.
TGCGCCAGCAGCCAACAGGGGATTGCGTACACAGATACGCAGTATTTT
CASSQQGIAYTDTQYF
>TRBV6-6|TRBD1|TRBJ1-1|.
TGTGCCAGCAGTCCGGGACAGGGGGGCGGCTTGAAAGCTTTCTTT
CASSPGQGGGLKAFF
>TRBV19|.|TRBJ1-3|medium-sized
TGTGCCAGTAGTATAGGCAGAGTCTCTGGAAACACCATATATTTT
CASSIGRVSGNTIYF
>TRBV7-6|TRBD1|TRBJ1-4|.
TGTGCCAGCAGCTTGGCCGGGACAGTCGAAGGAAAACTGTTTTTT
CASSLAGTVEGKLFF
>TRBV5-4|.|TRBJ2-3|.
TGTGCCAGCAGCGCACCGGGACGGGGCACAGATACGCAGTATTTT
CASSAPGRGTDTQYF
>TRBV28|.|TRBJ1-5|once
TGTGCCAGCAGTTTAGTGGGTACAGCTAATCAGCCCCAGCATTTT
CASSLVGTANQPQHF
>TRBV10-3|.|TRBJ2-5|.
TGTGCCATCAGTGAGTCGACTAGGGGAGAGACCCAGTACTTC
CAISESTRGETQYF
>TRBV19|.|TRBJ1-4|few
TGTGCCAGTACCCGAGGGGGGGCTAATGAAAAACTGTTTTTT
CASTRGGANEKLFF
>TRBV25-1|TRBD1|TRBJ2-3|.
TGTGCCAGCAGTGAAGGGACAGGGTGGGGAGATACGCAGTATTTT
CASSEGTGWGDTQYF
>TRBV5-1|TRBD1|TRBJ2-5|.
TGCGCCAGCACCCCTATGGGACAGTCCCAAGAGACCCAGTACTTC
CASTPMGQSQETQYF
>TRBV19|.|TRBJ2-7|.
TGTGCCAGTAGTATCGGCGGCAGATACGAGCAGTACTTC
CASSIGGRYEQYF
>TRBV28|TRBD1|TRBJ1-5|.
TGTGCCAGTGGAAGGACAGGGGGCAGTCAGCCCCAGCATTTT
CASGRTGGSQPQHF
>TRBV5-1|TRBD1|TRBJ2-1|.
TGCGCCAGCAGCTTGGGGACAGGGTTTATTTATGAGCAGTTCTTC
CASSLGTGFIYEQFF
>TRBV15|TRBD2|TRBJ2-1|.
TGTGCCACCAGCAGAGATAAAAGAGGTCTAGCGGGGGCCTGGGATGAGCAGTTCTTC
CATSRDKRGLAGAWDEQFF
>TRBV11-2|TRBD1|TRBJ2-3|.
TGTGCCAGCGGACCGGGACAGGGGGCAGTTACGCAGTATTTT
CASGPGQGAVTQYF
>TRBV10-1|TRBD1|TRBJ2-7|medium-sized
TGCGCCAGCTCGCGGACAGGGTCCGGCTACGAGCAGTACTTC
CASSRTGSGYEQYF
>TRBV2|.|TRBJ2-2|.
TGTGCCAGCAGTGCCGACACGAGAGCCGGGGAGCTGTTTTTT
CASSADTRAGELFF
>TRBV6-6|TRBD1|TRBJ1-2|.
TGTGCCAGCAGTGCCTCGAGGCAGGGGGATGGCTACACCTTC
CASSASRQGDGYTF
>TRBV11-2|TRBD1|TRBJ2-3|.
TGTGCCAGCAGCCTCAGGGGGCTGGGCACAGATACGCAGTATTTT
CASSLRGLGTDTQYF
>TRBV14|.|TRBJ2-1|.
TGTGCCAGCAGCCAAGAGTTTGCGAAGCAGTTCTTC
CASSQEFAKQFF
>TRBV28|.|TRBJ1-5|.
TGTGCCAGCACCTCGTCCGGACAGACACTAAGCAATCAGCCCCAGCATTTT
CASTSSGQTLSNQPQHF
>TRBV11-3|.|TRBJ2-7|few
TGTGCCAGCAGCCCCGGAAACACGGATTCCTACGAGCAGTACTTC
CASSPGNTDSYEQYF
>TRBV25-1|.|TRBJ2-3|few
TGTGCCAGCAGTGTACGGGGACCCAGCACAGATACGCAGTATTTT
CASSVRGPSTDTQYF